Following are 20 T cell receptor beta chains from one sample sequenced in a study of OX40 agonist ivuxolimab in advanced cancers. Using immunoSEQ multiplex PCR, the repertoire was profiled, and TCRdb retains in-frame clones only, with some absent. The sample shows around 60,000 clones, approximately 86% of them seen only once. Source: CD4+ or CD8+ T cells sorted from blood, taken in a trial of the OX40 agonist ivuxolimab. The source is an adult with an advanced solid tumor such as melanoma, head and neck, liver or kidney cancer.

The chain uses TRBV7-9 and TRBJ2-6; no firm D call. V was cut by 1 base and J by 2 bases, with 6 bases left in between. The CDR3 spans 15 residues. The germline gives CDR1 SEHNR, CDR2 FQNEAQ (reference sequence). The CDR3 is CASSLDRAGANVLTF. DNA of the CDR3: TGTGCCAGCAGCTTAGATAGGGCTGGGGCCAACGTCCTGACTTTC.

The chain uses TRBV5-8 and TRBJ2-5; 9 positions match TRBD1. J gave up 0 bases and V 5 bases, and 5 bases lay outside the gene matches. The CDR3 is 15 amino acids. In germline, CDR1 is SGHTS, CDR2 YDEGEE. CDR3 sequence reads: CASRRGQGDQETQYF. In nucleotides, the CDR3 is TGTGCCAGCAGGCGGGGACAGGGCGACCAAGAGACCCAGTACTTC.

The V call is TRBV5-1, the J call TRBJ2-5, with 15 bases matching TRBD2. This CDR3 is 19 amino acids long. J lost 5 bases, V lost 0 bases, and 11 bases had no gene match. The germline V gene has CDR1 SGHRS and CDR2 YFSETQ. CDR3 residues: CASSLVLGLAGGPVETQYF. The CDR3 DNA sequence: TGCGCCAGCAGCTTGGTGCTTGGACTAGCGGGAGGGCCGGTGGAGACCCAGTACTTC.

V and J are TRBV6-6 and TRBJ2-1, with 13 bases matching TRBD2. The CDR3 loop spans 15 amino acids. The germline V gene has CDR1 MNHNY and CDR2 SVGAGI (reference sequence). V was clipped by 6 bases and J by 8 bases; unmatched bases: 7. As DNA, the CDR3 is TGTGCCAGCAGGGAGGGACTAGCGGGATTGGATGAGCAGTTCTTC. Amino acid sequence: CASREGLAGLDEQFF.

The genes are TRBV5-8 and TRBJ2-3; tentative D call: TRBD1 (7 bases). CDR1 and CDR2 (germline): SGHTS, YDEGEE. The CDR3 has 14 amino acids. Trimming removed 4 bases at V and 6 bases at J, with 15 bases between. This CDR3 reads CASSTPGGGDTQYF. CDR3 nucleotides: TGTGCCAGCAGCACCCCAGGGGGAGGTGATACGCAGTATTTT.

V gene TRBV29-1 combines with J gene TRBJ2-1; TRBD1 might be the D (7 bases). The CDR3 is 14 amino acids. Germline V CDR1 and CDR2: SQVTM, ANQGSEA. Trimming removed 3 bases at V and 7 bases at J, with 16 bases between. The CDR3 region is CSVETPTGRNEQFF. CDR3 nucleotide sequence: TGCAGCGTTGAGACCCCGACAGGGAGGAATGAGCAGTTCTTC.

The gene calls are TRBV5-4 and TRBJ2-7, with 11 bases matching TRBD2. There are 15 residues in the CDR3. Germline CDR1 SGHNT, CDR2 YYREEE (reference sequence). The V and J ends lost 2 bases and 0 bases, in that order; junction bases with no gene match: 1. Here the CDR3 DNA reads TGTGCCAGCAGCTTCGGACTAGCGGGCTCCTACGAGCAGTACTTC. It translates to CASSFGLAGSYEQYF.

With regard to this clone: A far larger clone is only one base removed, so a read error is likely. The CDR3: CASSLGLAAVSYEQYF. The CDR3 DNA sequence: TGTGCCAGCAGCTTGGGTCTAGCGGCCGTCTCCTACGAGCAGTACTTC. The chain has TRBV5-6 and TRBJ2-7, with 7 bases that match TRBD2. From germline, CDR1 is SGHDT and CDR2 YYEEEE. The CDR3 runs to 16 residues. The trim removed 0 bases at V and 0 bases at J, leaving 6 bases unmatched.

J is TRBJ2-5 and V is TRBV6-6; TRBD1 might be the D (6 bases). The CDR3 has 14 residues. Trimming removed 1 base from V and 7 bases from J, with 13 bases in between. Germline values: CDR1 MNHNY, CDR2 SVGAGI (reference sequence). CDR3 nucleotide sequence: TGTGCCAGCAGTTACTACGGTGAAGGGGGGACCCAGTACTTC. Its translation: CASSYYGEGGTQYF.

V gene TRBV18 combines with J gene TRBJ1-1; unclear D gene. Germline V gene data show CDR1 as KGHSH and CDR2 as LQKENI. The CDR3 consists of 15 residues. V lost 2 bases, J lost 0 bases, and 10 bases lay in between. The CDR3 sequence is CASSPGKGMNTEAFF. DNA of the CDR3: TGTGCCAGCTCACCAGGGAAAGGAATGAACACTGAAGCTTTCTTT.

The CDR3 DNA reads as TGTGCCAGCAGCTTAGTGGCGGGGAGTAGGGAGACCCAGTACTTC. It encodes CASSLVAGSRETQYF. This chain uses TRBV7-3 with TRBJ2-5; weak D call: TRBD2 (6 bases). CDR1 is SGHTA, CDR2 FQGTGA, per germline. CDR3 length: 15 residues. Trimming removed 2 bases at V and 5 bases at J, with 15 bases between.

The rearrangement links TRBV28 to TRBJ2-3, with TRBD1 matching 8 bases. CDR1 is MDHEN and CDR2 is SYDVKM in the germline V gene. J lost 1 base, V lost 2 bases, and 2 bases had no gene match. The CDR3 length is 15 residues. The CDR3 DNA reads TGTGCCAGCAGTTTACCGGGACAGGGCACAGATACGCAGTATTTT. As protein: CASSLPGQGTDTQYF.

The chain uses TRBV6-4 and TRBJ1-2; D is possibly TRBD1 (6 bases). Deletions cut 6 bases from V and 4 bases from J, with 12 bases between. The CDR3 sequence is 13 residues long. Germline assignment: CDR1 MRHNA and CDR2 SNTAGT. The CDR3 bases are TGTGCCAGCAGCTCGACAGGAATCTATGGCTACACCTTC. Protein: CASSSTGIYGYTF.

The chain employs TRBV5-7 and TRBJ1-5; D gene unclear. TRBV5-7 is marked as an open reading frame, function uncertain. This CDR3 is built from 11 residues. Trimming removed 4 bases at V and 11 bases at J, with 10 bases between. Here the CDR3 DNA reads TGTGCCAGCAGCGTTATTAGGGCCCAGCATTTT. It is translated as CASSVIRAQHF.

This chain uses TRBV5-1 with TRBJ2-5; no firm D call. The CDR3 has 13 residues. The V gene's germline CDR1 is SGHRS and CDR2 YFSETQ. Trimming took 2 bases from V and 5 from J, leaving 10 bases between them. CDR3 sequence: CASSFGRAETQYF. The DNA of the CDR3 is TGCGCCAGCAGCTTCGGCCGCGCGGAGACCCAGTACTTC.

V gene TRBV4-2 combines with J gene TRBJ1-2; D is unclear. The CDR3 is made up of 15 amino acids. With 5 bases removed from V and 7 bases from J, the gap between germline ends came to 20 bases. In germline, CDR1 is LGHNA, CDR2 YNFKEQ. CDR3 amino acids: CASSFGGGPLAGYTF. In DNA, the CDR3 is TGTGCCAGCAGCTTTGGTGGCGGGCCCCTTGCTGGCTACACCTTC.

The genes are TRBV6-4 and TRBJ2-1; perhaps TRBD1 as D (5 bases). The CDR3 is 16 amino acids. V lost 4 bases to trimming and J lost 0 bases, with 13 bases between them. The V gene's germline CDR1 is MRHNA and CDR2 SNTAGT. CDR3 sequence: CASSGEQASSYNEQFF. CDR3 nucleotide sequence: TGTGCCAGCAGTGGGGAACAGGCCAGCTCCTACAATGAGCAGTTCTTC.

The chain uses TRBV6-5 and TRBJ2-1; 7 bases match TRBD2. This CDR3 comprises 16 residues. The ends lost 4 bases at V and 4 bases at J; junction bases unmatched: 10. Germline V gives CDR1 MNHEY, CDR2 SVGAGI. The CDR3 DNA sequence: TGTGCCAGCAGTTCTCAGAGGGGAGGGTATTACAATGAGCAGTTCTTC. Protein: CASSSQRGGYYNEQFF.

The rearrangement links TRBV11-2 to TRBJ2-3; possibly TRBD2 for D (5 bases). V was clipped by 1 base and J by 0 bases, with 11 bases between them. Germline-derived CDR1 and CDR2 are SGHAT and FQNNGV. The CDR3 runs 16 residues. The CDR3 region is CASSLALAFSTDTQYF. The CDR3 nucleotides read TGTGCCAGCAGCTTAGCGCTAGCTTTTAGCACAGATACGCAGTATTTT.

This rearrangement joins TRBV7-6 to TRBJ2-1; 9 bases are shared with TRBD1. This CDR3 has 16 residues. CDR1 SGHVS and CDR2 FNYEAQ come from the germline V gene. Trimming took 5 bases from V and 3 from J; bases not matched to a gene: 8. The CDR3 sequence is CASSALPGQGYNEQFF. The CDR3 coding sequence is TGTGCCAGCAGCGCGTTACCGGGACAGGGCTACAATGAGCAGTTCTTC.